Reported below is one T cell receptor beta chain. Its antigen is unidentified. This CDR3 has 13 residues. V was shortened by 3 bases and J by 1 base, with 6 bases between the two germline ends. Germline assignment: CDR1 SGHNT and CDR2 YENEEA. The data were produced by immunoSEQ multiplex PCR, yet TCRdb's version contains in-frame clones alone and is incomplete. Among approximately 42,000 clones listed, approximately 85% were seen once. This specimen comes from a study of OX40 agonist ivuxolimab in advanced cancers. The study, taken as a whole, reports: Fewer expanded clones were found on average in CD4+ than in CD8+ T cells.

The sequenced sample was CD4+ or CD8+ T cells sorted from blood, obtained in a trial of the OX40 agonist ivuxolimab. The receptor was isolated from an adult with an advanced solid tumor such as melanoma, head and neck, liver or kidney cancer. The V gene is TRBV11-3, the J gene TRBJ1-1; D perhaps matches TRBD1 (5 bases). DNA of the CDR3: TGTGCCAGCAGCTTTGACAGGAACACTGAAGCTTTCTTT. Its translation is CASSFDRNTEAFF. The whole variable domain, filled in from reference TRBV11-3 and TRBJ1-1, reads EAGVVQSPRYKIIEKKQPVAFWCNPISGHNTLYWYLQNLGQGPELLIRYENEEAVDDSQLPKDRFSAERLKGVDSTLKIQPAELGDSAVYLCASSFDRNTEAFFGQGTRLTVV.